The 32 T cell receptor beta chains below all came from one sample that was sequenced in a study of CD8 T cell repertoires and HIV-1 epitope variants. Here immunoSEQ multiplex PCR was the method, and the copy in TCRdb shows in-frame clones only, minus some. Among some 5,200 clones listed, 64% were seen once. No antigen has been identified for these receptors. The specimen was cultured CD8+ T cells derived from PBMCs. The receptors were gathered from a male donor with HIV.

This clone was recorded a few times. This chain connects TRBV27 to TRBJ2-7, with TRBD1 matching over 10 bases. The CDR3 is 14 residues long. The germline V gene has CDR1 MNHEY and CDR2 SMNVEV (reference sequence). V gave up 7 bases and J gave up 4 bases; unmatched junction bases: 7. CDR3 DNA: TGTGCCAGCAAAGAGGGACAGGGGATATACGAGCAGTACTTC. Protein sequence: CASKEGQGIYEQYF.

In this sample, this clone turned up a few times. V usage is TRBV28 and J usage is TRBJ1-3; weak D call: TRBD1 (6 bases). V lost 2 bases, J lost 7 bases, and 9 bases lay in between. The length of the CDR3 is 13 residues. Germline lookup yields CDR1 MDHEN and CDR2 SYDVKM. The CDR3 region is CASSLLQGNTIYF. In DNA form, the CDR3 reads TGTGCCAGCAGTTTACTACAGGGTAACACCATATATTTT. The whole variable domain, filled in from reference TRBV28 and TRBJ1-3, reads DVKVTQSSRYLVKRTGEKVFLECVQDMDHENMFWYRQDPGLGLRLIYFSYDVKMKEKGDIPEGYSVSREKKERFSLILESASTNQTSMYLCASSLLQGNTIYFGEGSWLTVV.

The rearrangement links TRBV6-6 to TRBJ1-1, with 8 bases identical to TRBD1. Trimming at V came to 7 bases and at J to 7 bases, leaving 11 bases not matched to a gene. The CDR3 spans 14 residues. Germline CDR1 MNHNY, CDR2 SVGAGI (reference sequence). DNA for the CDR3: TGTGCCAGCATCAAACCCGGACAGGGTTATGAAGCTTTCTTT. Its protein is CASIKPGQGYEAFF.

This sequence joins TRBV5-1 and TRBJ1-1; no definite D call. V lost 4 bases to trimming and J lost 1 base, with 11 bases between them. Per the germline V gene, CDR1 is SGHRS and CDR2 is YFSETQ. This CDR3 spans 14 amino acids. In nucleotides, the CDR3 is TGCGCCAGCAGCCTCCGGGAGGGGAACACTGAAGCTTTCTTT. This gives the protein CASSLREGNTEAFF.

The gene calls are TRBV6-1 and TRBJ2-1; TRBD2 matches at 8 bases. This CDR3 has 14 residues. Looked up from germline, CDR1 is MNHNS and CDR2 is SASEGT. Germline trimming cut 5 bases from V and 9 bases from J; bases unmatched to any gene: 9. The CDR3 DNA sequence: TGTGCCAGCAGTTCGGGACTAGAAGTTGCTGAGCAGTTCTTC. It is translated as CASSSGLEVAEQFF.

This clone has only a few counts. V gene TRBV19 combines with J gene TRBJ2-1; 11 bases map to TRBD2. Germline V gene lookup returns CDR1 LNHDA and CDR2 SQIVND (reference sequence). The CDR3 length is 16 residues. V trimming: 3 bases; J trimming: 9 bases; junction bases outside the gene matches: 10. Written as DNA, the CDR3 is TGTGCCAGTAGTATGGAGGTAGCGGGAGGGCCCGGTGAGCAGTTCTTC. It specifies CASSMEVAGGPGEQFF. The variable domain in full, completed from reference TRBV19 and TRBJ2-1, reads DGGITQSPKYLFRKEGQNVTLSCEQNLNHDAMYWYRQDPGQGLRLIYYSQIVNDFQKGDIAEGYSVSREKKESFPLTVTSAQKNPTAFYLCASSMEVAGGPGEQFFGPGTRLTVL.

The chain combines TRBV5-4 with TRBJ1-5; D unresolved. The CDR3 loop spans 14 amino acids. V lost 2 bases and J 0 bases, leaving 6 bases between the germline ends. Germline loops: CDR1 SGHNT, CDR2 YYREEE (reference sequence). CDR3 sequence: CASSFSGSNQPQHF. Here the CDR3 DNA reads TGTGCCAGCAGCTTTTCGGGTAGCAATCAGCCCCAGCATTTT.

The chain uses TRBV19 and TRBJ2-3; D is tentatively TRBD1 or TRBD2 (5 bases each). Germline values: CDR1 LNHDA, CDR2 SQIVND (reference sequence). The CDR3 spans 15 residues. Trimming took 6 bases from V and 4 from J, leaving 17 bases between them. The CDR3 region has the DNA TGTGCCAGTAGCCCTCGGGACGGATCAGCAGATACGCAGTATTTT. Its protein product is CASSPRDGSADTQYF. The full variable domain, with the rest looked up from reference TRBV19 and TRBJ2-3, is DGGITQSPKYLFRKEGQNVTLSCEQNLNHDAMYWYRQDPGQGLRLIYYSQIVNDFQKGDIAEGYSVSREKKESFPLTVTSAQKNPTAFYLCASSPRDGSADTQYFGPGTRLTVL.

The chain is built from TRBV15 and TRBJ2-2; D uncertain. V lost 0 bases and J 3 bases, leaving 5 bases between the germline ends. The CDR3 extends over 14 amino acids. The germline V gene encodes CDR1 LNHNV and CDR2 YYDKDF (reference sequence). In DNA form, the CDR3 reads TGTGCCACCAGCAGAGACAGATACACCGGGGAGCTGTTTTTT. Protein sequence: CATSRDRYTGELFF.

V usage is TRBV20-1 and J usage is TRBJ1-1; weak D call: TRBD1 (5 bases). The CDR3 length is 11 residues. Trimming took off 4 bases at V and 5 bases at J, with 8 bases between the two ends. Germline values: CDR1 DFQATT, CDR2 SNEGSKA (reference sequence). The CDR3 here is CSAIGGTEAFF. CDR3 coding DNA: TGCAGTGCTATTGGGGGGACTGAAGCTTTCTTT.

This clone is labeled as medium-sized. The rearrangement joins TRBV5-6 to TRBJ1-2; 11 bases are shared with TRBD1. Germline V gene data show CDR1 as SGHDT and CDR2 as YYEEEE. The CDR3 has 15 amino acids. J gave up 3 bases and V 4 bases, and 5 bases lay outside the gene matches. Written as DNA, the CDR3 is TGTGCCAGCAGCCCGGGACAGGGGGTCGACTATGGCTACACCTTC. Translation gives CASSPGQGVDYGYTF. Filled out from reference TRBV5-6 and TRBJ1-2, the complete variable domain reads DAGVTQSPTHLIKTRGQQVTLRCSPKSGHDTVSWYQQALGQGPQFIFQYYEEEERQRGNFPDRFSGHQFPNYSSELNVNALLLGDSALYLCASSPGQGVDYGYTFGSGTRLTVV.

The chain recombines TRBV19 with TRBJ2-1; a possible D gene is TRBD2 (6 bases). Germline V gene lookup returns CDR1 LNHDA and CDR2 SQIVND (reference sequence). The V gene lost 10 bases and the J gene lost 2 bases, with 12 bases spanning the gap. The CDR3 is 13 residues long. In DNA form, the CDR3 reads TGTGCCACCGAAACTAGCACCTACAATGAGCAGTTCTTC. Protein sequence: CATETSTYNEQFF.

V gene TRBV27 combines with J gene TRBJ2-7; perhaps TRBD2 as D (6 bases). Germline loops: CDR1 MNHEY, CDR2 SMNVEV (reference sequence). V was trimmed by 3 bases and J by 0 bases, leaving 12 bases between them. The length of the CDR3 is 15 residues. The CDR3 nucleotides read TGTGCCAGCAGTTTTAGCGGAGAGGGCTCCTACGAGCAGTACTTC. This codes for CASSFSGEGSYEQYF.

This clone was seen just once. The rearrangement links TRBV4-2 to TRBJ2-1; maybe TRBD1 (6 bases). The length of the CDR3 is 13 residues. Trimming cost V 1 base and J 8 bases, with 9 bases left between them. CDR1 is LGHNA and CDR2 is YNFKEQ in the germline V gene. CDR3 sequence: CASSQGRGDEQFF. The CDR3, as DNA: TGTGCCAGCAGCCAAGGCAGGGGCGATGAGCAGTTCTTC.

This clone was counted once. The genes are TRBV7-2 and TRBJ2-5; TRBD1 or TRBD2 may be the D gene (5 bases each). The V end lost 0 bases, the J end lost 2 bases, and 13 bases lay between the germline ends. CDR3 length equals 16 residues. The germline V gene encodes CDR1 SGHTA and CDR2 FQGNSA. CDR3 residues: CASSLAVPGRQETQYF. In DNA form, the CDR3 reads TGTGCCAGCAGCTTAGCAGTCCCGGGACGGCAAGAGACCCAGTACTTC.

As DNA, the CDR3 is TGTGCCAGCAGCTCGGGGTACGAGCAGTACTTC. Residues: CASSSGYEQYF. This rearrangement joins TRBV5-6 to TRBJ2-7, with D maybe TRBD2 (5 bases). The CDR3 length is 11 residues. Germline V gene sequence: CDR1 SGHDT, CDR2 YYEEEE. V was pared by 3 bases and J by 4 bases, with 5 bases between.

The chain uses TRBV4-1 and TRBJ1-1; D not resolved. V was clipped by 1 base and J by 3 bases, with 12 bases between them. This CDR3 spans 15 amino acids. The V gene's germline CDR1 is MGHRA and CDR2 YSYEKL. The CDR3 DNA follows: TGCGCCAGCAGCCAAGTTGATCTCGGGTACACTGAAGCTTTCTTT. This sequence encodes CASSQVDLGYTEAFF.

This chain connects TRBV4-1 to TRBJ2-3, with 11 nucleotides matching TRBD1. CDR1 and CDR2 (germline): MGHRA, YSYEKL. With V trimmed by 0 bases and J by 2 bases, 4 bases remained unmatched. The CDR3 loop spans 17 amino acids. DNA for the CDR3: TGCGCCAGCAGCCAAGAGGGGGACAGGGGGTACACAGATACGCAGTATTTT. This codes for CASSQEGDRGYTDTQYF.

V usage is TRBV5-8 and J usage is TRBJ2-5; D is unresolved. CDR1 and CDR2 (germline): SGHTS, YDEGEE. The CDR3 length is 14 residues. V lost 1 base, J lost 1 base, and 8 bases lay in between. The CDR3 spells CASSLTSIQETQYF. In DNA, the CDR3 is TGTGCCAGCAGCTTGACGTCCATCCAAGAGACCCAGTACTTC.

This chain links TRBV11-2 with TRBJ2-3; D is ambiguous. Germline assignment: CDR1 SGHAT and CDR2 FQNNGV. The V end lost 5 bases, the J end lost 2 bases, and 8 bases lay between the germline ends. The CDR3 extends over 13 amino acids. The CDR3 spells CASSPGNTDTQYF. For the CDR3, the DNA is TGTGCCAGCAGCCCCGGAAACACAGATACGCAGTATTTT.

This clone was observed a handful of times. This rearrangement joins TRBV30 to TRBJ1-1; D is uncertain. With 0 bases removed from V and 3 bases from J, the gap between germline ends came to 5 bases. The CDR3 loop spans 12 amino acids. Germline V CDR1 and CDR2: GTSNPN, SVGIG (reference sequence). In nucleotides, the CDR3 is TGTGCCTGGAGTGTTGCGGACACTGAAGCTTTCTTT. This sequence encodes CAWSVADTEAFF.

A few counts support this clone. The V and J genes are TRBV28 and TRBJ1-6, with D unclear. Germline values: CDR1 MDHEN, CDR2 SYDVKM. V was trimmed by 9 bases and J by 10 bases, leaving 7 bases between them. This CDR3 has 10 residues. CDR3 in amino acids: CASAGSPLHF. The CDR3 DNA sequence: TGTGCCAGTGCGGGATCACCCCTCCACTTT.

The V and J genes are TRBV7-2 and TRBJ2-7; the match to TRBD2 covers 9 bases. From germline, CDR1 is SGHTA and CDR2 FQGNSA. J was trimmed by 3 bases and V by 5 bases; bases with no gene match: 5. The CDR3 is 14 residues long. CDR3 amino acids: CASSQIAGDYEQYF. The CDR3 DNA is TGTGCCAGCAGCCAGATAGCGGGAGACTACGAGCAGTACTTC. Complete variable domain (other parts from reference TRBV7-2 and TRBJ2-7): GAGVSQSPSNKVTEKGKDVELRCDPISGHTALYWYRQSLGQGLEFLIYFQGNSAPDKSGLPSDRFSAERTGGSVSTLTIQRTQQEDSAVYLCASSQIAGDYEQYFGPGTRLTVT.

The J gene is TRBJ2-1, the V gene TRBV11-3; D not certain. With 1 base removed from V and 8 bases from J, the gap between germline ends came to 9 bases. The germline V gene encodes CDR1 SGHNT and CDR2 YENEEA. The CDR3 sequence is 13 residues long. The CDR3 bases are TGTGCCAGCAGCTTAGTTCCTTGGCATGAGCAGTTCTTC. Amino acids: CASSLVPWHEQFF.

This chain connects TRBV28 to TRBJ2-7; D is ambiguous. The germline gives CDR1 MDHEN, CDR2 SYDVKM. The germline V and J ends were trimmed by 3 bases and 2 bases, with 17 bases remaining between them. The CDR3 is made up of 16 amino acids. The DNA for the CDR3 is TGTGCCAGCAGTTTCGACCCCCGATATGGAACCTACGAGCAGTACTTC. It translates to CASSFDPRYGTYEQYF.

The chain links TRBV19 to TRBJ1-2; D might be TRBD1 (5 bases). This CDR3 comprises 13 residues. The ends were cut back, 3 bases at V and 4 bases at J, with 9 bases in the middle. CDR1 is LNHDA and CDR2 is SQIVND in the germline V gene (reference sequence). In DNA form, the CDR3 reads TGTGCCAGTAGTATCGGGGGGTTCTATGGCTACACCTTC. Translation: CASSIGGFYGYTF.

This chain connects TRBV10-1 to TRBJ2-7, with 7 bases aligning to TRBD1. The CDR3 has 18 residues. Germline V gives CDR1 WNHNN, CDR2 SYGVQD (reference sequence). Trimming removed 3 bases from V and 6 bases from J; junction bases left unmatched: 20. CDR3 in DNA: TGCGCCAGCAGTGATGTAGCAGGGGGATCGACAACTCTACGCGAGCAGTACTTC. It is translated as CASSDVAGGSTTLREQYF.

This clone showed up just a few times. CDR3 amino acids: CASSLWLASPFEQYF. As DNA, the CDR3 is TGTGCCAGCAGCTTGTGGCTTGCGTCCCCCTTCGAGCAGTACTTC. The rearrangement joins TRBV5-6 to TRBJ2-7; no clear D. The CDR3 has 15 residues. CDR1 SGHDT and CDR2 YYEEEE come from the germline V gene. The V and J ends lost 1 base and 6 bases respectively, with 17 bases between them.

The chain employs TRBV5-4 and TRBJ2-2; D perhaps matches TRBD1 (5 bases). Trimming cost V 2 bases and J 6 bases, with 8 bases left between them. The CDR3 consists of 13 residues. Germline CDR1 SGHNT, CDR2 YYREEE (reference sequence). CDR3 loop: CASSFLGPGELFF. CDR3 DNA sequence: TGTGCCAGCAGCTTTCTGGGGCCCGGGGAGCTGTTTTTT.

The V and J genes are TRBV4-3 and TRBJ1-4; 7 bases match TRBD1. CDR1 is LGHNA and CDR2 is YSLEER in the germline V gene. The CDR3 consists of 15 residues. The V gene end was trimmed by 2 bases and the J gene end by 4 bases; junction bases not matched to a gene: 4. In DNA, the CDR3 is TGCGCCAGCAGCCAACCTACAGGGGATAATGAAAAACTGTTTTTT. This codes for CASSQPTGDNEKLFF.

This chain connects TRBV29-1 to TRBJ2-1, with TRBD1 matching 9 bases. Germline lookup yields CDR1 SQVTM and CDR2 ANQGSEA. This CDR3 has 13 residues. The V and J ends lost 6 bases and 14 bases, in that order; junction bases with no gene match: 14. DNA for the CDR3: TGCAGCGTGATAGGACAGGGGCTTTGGGAAAAGTTCTTC. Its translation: CSVIGQGLWEKFF.

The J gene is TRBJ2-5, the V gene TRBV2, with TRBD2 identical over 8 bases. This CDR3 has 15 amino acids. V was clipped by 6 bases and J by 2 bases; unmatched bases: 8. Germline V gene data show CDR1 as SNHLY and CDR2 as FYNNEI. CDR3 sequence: CASRERLAGQETQYF. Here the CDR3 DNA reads TGTGCCAGCAGGGAGAGGCTAGCGGGTCAAGAGACCCAGTACTTC.